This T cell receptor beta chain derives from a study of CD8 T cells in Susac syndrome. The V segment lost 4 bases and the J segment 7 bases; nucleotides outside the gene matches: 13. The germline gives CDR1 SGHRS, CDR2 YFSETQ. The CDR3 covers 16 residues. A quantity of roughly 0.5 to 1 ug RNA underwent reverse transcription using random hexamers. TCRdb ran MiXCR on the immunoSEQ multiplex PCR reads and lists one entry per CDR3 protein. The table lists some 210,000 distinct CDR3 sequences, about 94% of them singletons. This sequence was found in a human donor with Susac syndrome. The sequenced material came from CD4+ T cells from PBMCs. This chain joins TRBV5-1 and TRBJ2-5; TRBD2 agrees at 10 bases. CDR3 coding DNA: TGCGCCAGCAGCCCGCGTGATAGCGGGGGGTTTGGGACCCAGTACTTC. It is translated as CASSPRDSGGFGTQYF.